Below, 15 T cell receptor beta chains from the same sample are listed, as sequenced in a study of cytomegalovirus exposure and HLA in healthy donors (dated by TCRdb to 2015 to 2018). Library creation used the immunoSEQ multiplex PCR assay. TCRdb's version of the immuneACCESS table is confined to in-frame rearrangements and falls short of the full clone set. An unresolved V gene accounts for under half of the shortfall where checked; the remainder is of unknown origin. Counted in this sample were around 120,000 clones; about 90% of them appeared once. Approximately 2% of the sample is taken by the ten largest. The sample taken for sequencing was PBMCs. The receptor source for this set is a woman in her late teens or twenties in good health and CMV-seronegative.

The CDR3 DNA is TGTGCCAGCAGTCCCGTCGGGGTCCCATACTACGAGCAGTACTTC. Protein: CASSPVGVPYYEQYF. This chain uses TRBV7-2 with TRBJ2-7; weak D call: TRBD2 (5 bases). The CDR3 has 15 residues. The germline V and J ends were trimmed by 6 bases and 3 bases, with 18 bases remaining between them. CDR1 SGHTA and CDR2 FQGNSA come from the germline V gene.

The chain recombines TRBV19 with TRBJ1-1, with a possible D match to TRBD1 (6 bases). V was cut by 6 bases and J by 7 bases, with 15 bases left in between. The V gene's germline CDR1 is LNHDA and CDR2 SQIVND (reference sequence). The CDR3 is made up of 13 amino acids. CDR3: CASRIPGAFEAFF. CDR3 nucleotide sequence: TGTGCCAGTAGAATCCCAGGGGCCTTTGAAGCTTTCTTT.

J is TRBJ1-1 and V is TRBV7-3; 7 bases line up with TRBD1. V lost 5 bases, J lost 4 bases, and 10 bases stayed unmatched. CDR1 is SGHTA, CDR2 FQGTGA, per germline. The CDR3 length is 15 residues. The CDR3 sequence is CASSPGGGGGTEAFF. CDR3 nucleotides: TGTGCCAGCAGCCCAGGGGGTGGGGGTGGCACTGAAGCTTTCTTT. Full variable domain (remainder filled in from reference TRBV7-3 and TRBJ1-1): GAGVSQTPSNKVTEKGKYVELRCDPISGHTALYWYRQSLGQGPEFLIYFQGTGAADDSGLPNDRFFAVRPEGSVSTLKIQRTERGDSAVYLCASSPGGGGGTEAFFGQGTRLTVV.

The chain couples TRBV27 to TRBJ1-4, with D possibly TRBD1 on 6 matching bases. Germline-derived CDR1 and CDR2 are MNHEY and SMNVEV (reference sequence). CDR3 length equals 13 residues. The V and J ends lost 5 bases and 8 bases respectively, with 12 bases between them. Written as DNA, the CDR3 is TGTGCCAGCAGTCTACAACAGGGAGAAAAACTGTTTTTT. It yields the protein CASSLQQGEKLFF.

Written as DNA, the CDR3 is TGTGCCAGCAGTTCCCTTTTGGAGACCCAGTACTTC. Protein sequence: CASSSLLETQYF. The rearrangement joins TRBV28 to TRBJ2-5; no clear D. This CDR3 comprises 12 residues. V was cut by 4 bases and J by 5 bases, with 8 bases left in between. Germline V CDR1 and CDR2: MDHEN, SYDVKM.

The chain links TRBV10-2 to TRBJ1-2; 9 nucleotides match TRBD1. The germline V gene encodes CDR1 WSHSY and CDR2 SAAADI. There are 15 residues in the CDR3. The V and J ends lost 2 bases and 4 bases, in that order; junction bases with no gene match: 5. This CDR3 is CASSELGQGTYGYTF. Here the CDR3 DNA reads TGCGCCAGCAGTGAGCTGGGACAGGGAACCTATGGCTACACCTTC.

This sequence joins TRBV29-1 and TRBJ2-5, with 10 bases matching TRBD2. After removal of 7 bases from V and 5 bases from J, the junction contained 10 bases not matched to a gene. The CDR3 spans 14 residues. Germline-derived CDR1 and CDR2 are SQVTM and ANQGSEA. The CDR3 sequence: CSGDRSGGAETQYF. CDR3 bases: TGCAGCGGTGACCGGAGCGGGGGGGCGGAGACCCAGTACTTC.

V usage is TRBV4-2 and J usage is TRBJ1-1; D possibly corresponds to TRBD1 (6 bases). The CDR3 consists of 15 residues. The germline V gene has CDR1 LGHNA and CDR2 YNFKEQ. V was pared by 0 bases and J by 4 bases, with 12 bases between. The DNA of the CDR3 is TGTGCCAGCAGCCAAGAAAATGAGGGGGTCACTGAAGCTTTCTTT. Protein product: CASSQENEGVTEAFF.

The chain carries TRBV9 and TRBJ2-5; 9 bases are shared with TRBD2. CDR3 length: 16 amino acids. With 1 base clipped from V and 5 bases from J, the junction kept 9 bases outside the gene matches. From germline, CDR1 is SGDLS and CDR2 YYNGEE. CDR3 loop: CASSVRRGGTAETQYF. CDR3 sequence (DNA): TGTGCCAGCAGCGTACGGCGGGGGGGGACCGCGGAGACCCAGTACTTC. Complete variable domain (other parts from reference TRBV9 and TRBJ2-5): DSGVTQTPKHLITATGQRVTLRCSPRSGDLSVYWYQQSLDQGLQFLIQYYNGEERAKGNILERFSAQQFPDLHSELNLSSLELGDSALYFCASSVRRGGTAETQYFGPGTRLLVL.

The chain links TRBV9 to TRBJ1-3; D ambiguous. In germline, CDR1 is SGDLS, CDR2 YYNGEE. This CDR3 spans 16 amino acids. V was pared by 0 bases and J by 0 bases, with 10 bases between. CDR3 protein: CASSVEPVLSGNTIYF. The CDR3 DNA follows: TGTGCCAGCAGCGTAGAACCCGTACTCTCTGGAAACACCATATATTTT.

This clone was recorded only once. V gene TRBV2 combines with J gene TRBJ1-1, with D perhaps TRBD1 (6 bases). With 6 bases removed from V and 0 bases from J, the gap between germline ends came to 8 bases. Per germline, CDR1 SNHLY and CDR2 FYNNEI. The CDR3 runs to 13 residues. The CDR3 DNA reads TGTGCCAGCAGACAGGGAATGAACACTGAAGCTTTCTTT. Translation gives CASRQGMNTEAFF.

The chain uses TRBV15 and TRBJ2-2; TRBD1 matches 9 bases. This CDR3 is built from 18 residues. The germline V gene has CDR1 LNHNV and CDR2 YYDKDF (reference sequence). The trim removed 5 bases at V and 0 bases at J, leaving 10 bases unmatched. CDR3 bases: TGTGCCACCAGCCCCCGGGACAGGGCCCCTCCGAACACCGGGGAGCTGTTTTTT. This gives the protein CATSPRDRAPPNTGELFF.

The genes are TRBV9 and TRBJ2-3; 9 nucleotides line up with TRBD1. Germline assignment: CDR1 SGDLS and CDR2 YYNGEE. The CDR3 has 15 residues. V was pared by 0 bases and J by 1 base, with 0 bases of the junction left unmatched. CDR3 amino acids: CASSVGDRGTDTQYF. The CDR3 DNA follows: TGTGCCAGCAGCGTAGGGGACAGGGGCACAGATACGCAGTATTTT.

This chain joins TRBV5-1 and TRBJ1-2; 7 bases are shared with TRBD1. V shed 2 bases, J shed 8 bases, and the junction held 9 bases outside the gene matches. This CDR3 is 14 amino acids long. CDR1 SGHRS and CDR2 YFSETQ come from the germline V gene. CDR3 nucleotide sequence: TGCGCCAGCAGCTTACTGGGACAGATTGAGGGCTACACCTTC. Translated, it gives CASSLLGQIEGYTF.

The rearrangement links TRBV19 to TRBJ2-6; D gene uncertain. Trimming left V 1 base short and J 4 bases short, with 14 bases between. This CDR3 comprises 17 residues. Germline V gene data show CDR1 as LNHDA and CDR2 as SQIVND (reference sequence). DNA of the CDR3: TGTGCCAGTAGTATAGTTCTGGCCCGTCCAGGGGCCAACGTCCTGACTTTC. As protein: CASSIVLARPGANVLTF.